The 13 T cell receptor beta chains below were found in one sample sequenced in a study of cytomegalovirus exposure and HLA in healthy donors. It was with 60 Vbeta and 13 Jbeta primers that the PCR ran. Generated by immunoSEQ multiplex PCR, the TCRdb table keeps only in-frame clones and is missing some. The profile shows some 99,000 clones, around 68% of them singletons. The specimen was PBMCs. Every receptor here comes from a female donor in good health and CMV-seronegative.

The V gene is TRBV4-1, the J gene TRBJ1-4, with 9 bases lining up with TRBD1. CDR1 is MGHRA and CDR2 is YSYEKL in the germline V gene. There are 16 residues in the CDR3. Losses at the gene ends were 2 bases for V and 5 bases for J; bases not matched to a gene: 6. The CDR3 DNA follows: TGCGCCAGCAGCCAACCTGGGACAGGGCCAAATGAAAAACTGTTTTTT. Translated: CASSQPGTGPNEKLFF.

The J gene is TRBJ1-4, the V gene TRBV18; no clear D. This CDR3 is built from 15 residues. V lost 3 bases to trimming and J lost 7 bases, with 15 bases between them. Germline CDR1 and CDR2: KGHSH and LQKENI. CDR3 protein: CASSPPNPGGEKLFF. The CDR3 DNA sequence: TGTGCCAGCTCACCGCCCAACCCGGGAGGTGAAAAACTGTTTTTT.

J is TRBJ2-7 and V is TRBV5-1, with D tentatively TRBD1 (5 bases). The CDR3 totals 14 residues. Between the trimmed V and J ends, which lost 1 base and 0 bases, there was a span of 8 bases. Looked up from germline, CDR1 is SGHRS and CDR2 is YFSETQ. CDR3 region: CASSLSTDSYEQYF. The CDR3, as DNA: TGCGCCAGCAGCTTGTCGACAGACTCCTACGAGCAGTACTTC.

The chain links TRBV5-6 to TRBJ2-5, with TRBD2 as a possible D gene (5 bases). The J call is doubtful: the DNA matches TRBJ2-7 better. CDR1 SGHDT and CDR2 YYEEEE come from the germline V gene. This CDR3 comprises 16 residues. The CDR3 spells CASSPDFSSSSYEQYF. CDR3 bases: TGTGCCAGCAGCCCGGACTTTTCCTCTAGCTCCTACGAGCAGTACTTC.

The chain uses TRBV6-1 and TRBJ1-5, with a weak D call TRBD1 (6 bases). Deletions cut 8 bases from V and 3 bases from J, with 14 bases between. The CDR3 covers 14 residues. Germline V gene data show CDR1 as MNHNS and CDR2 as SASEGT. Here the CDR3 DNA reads TGTGCCAGCGAAACAGGGACCTCCAATCAGCCCCAGCATTTT. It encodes CASETGTSNQPQHF.

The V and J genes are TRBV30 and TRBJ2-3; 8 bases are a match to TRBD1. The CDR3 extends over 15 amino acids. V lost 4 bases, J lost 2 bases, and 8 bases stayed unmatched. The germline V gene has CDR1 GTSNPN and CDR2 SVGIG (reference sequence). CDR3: CAWTIGTGHTDTQYF. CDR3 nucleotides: TGTGCCTGGACCATTGGGACAGGACACACAGATACGCAGTATTTT.

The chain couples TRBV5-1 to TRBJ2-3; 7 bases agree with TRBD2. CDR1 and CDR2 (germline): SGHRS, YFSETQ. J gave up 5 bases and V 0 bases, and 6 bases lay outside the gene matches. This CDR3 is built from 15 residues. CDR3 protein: CASSLGASGGDTQYF. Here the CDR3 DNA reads TGCGCCAGCAGCTTGGGGGCTAGCGGCGGAGATACGCAGTATTTT.

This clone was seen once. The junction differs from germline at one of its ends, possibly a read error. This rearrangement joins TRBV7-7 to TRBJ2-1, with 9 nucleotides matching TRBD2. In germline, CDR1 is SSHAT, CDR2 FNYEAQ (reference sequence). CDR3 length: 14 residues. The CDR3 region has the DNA TGTGCTAGCAGCTTAAGTCTAGCGGGGAATGAGCAGTTCTTC. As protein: CASSLSLAGNEQFF.

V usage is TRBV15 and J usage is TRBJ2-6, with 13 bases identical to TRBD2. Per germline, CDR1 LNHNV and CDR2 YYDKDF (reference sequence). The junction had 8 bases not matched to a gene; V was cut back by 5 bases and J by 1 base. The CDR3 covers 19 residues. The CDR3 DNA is TGTGCCACCAGCGGCCCGAGGACTAGCGGGAGTTCTGGGGCCAACGTCCTGACTTTC. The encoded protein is CATSGPRTSGSSGANVLTF. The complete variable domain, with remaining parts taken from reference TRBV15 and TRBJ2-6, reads DAMVIQNPRYQVTQFGKPVTLSCSQTLNHNVMYWYQQKSSQAPKLLFHYYDKDFNNEADTPDNFQSRRPNTSFCFLDIRSPGLGDTAMYLCATSGPRTSGSSGANVLTFGAGSRLTVL.

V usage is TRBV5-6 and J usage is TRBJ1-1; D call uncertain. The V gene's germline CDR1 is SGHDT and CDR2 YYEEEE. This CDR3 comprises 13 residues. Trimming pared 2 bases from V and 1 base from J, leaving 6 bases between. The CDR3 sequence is CASSFIENTEAFF. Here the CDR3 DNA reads TGTGCCAGCAGCTTTATAGAGAACACTGAAGCTTTCTTT.

The chain's CDR3 is CASSYSHNVNTEAFF. In nucleotides, the CDR3 is TGTGCCAGCAGTTACTCCCACAACGTGAACACTGAAGCTTTCTTT. V gene TRBV6-5 combines with J gene TRBJ1-1; D uncertain. V was trimmed by 0 bases and J by 0 bases, leaving 8 bases between them. CDR1 is MNHEY and CDR2 is SVGAGI in the germline V gene. The CDR3 is 15 residues long.

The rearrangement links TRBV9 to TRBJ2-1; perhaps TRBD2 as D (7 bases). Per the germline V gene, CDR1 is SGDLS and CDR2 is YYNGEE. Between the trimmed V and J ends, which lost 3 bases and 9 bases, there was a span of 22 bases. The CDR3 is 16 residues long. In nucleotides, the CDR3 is TGTGCCAGCAGCGCGACTGGCGGGGGCCCGGCGCGTGAGCAGTTCTTC. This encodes CASSATGGGPAREQFF.

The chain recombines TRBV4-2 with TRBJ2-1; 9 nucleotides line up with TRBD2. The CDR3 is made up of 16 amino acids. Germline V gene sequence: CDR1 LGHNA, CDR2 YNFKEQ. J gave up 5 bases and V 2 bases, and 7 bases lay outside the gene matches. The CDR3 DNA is TGTGCCAGCAGCCAACCTGGGACTAGCCGGGACAATGAGCAGTTCTTC. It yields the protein CASSQPGTSRDNEQFF.